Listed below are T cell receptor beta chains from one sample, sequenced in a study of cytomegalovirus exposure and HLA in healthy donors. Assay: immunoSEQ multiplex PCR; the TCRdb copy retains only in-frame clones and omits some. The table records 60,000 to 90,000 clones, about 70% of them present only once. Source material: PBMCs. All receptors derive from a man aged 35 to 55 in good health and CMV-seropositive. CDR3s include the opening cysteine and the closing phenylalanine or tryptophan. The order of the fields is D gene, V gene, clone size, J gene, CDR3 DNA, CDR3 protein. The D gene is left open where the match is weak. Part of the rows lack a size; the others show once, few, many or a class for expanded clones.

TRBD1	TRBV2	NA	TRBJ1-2	TGTGCCAGCACCGATCGAGGGGGCAGCTATGGCTACACCTTC	CASTDRGGSYGYTF
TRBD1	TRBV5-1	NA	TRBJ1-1	TGCGCCAGCAGCATGGACAGGGGTAACACTGAAGCTTTCTTT	CASSMDRGNTEAFF
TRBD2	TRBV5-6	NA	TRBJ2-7	TGTGCCAGCAGCCCCCTGGGAGCGGGAGAGACCTACGAGCAGTACTTC	CASSPLGAGETYEQYF
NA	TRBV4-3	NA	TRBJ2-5	TGCGCCAGCAGCCAAGATGGGGGGGGCGGGGAGACCCAGTACTTC	CASSQDGGGGETQYF
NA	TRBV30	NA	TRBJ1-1	TGTGCCTGGAACCGGGGGAACACTGAAGCTTTCTTT	CAWNRGNTEAFF
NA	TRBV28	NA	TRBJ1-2	TGTGCCAGCAGTTTAGGACTTAACTATGGCTACACCTTC	CASSLGLNYGYTF
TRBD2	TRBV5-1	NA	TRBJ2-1	TGCGCCAGCAGCCGCGGGGGGACCTCCTACAATGAGCAGTTCTTC	CASSRGGTSYNEQFF
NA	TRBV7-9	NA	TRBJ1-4	TGTGCCAGCAGCAAGAGTGCGTCTAATGAAAAACTGTTTTTT	CASSKSASNEKLFF
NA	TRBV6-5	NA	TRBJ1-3	TGTGCCAGCAGTTACGGGGCGAGAGAGAACACCATATATTTT	CASSYGARENTIYF
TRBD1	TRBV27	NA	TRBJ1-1	TGTGCCAGTCGGGGACAGGGTCCCACTGAAGCTTTCTTT	CASRGQGPTEAFF
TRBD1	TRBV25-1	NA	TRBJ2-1	TGTGCCAGCAGTGTCCCCGGCTCGACAGGGGCATACAATGAGCAGTTCTTC	CASSVPGSTGAYNEQFF
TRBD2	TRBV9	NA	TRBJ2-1	TGTGCCAGCAGCCCTCCTGGGACTAGCGGTTACAATGAGCAGTTCTTC	CASSPPGTSGYNEQFF
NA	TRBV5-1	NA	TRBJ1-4	TGCGCCAGCAGCTCGGGACTGGGATTAGAAAAACTGTTTTTT	CASSSGLGLEKLFF
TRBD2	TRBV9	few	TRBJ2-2	TGTGCCAGCAGCGTAGCAACTAGCGGTCTCACCGGGGAGCTGTTTTTT	CASSVATSGLTGELFF